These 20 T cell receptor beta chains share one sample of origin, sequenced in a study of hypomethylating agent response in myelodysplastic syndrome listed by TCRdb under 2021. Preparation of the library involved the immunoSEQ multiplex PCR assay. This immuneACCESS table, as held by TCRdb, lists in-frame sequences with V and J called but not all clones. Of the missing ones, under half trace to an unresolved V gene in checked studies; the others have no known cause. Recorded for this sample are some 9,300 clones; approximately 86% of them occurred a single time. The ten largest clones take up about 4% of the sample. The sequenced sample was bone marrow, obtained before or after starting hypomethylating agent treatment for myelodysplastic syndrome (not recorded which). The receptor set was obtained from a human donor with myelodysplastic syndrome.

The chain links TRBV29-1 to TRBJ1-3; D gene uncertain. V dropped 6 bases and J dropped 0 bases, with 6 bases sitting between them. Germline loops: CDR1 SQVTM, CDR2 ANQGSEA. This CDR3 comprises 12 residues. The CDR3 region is CSVLLSGNTIYF. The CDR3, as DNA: TGCAGCGTCCTCCTCTCTGGAAACACCATATATTTT.

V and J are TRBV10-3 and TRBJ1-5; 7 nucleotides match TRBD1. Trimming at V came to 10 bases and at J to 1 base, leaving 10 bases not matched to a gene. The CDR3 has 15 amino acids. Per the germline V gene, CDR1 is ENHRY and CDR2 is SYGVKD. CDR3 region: CATKKGAGSNQPQHF. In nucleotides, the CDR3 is TGTGCCACTAAGAAGGGGGCGGGGAGCAATCAGCCCCAGCATTTT.

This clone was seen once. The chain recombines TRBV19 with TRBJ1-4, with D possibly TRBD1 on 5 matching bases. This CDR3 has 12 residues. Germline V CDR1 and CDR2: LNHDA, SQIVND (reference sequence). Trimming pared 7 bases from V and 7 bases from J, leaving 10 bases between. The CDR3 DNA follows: TGTGCCAGTATGTCCGGGGGTGAAAAACTGTTTTTT. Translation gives CASMSGGEKLFF. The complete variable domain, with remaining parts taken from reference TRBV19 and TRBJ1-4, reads DGGITQSPKYLFRKEGQNVTLSCEQNLNHDAMYWYRQDPGQGLRLIYYSQIVNDFQKGDIAEGYSVSREKKESFPLTVTSAQKNPTAFYLCASMSGGEKLFFGSGTQLSVL.

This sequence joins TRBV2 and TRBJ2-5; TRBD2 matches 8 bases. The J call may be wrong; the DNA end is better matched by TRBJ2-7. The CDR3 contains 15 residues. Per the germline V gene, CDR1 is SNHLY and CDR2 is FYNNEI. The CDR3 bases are TGTGCCAGCAGTGAATCGCCGGGACTAGATGGCGAGCAGTACTTC. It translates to CASSESPGLDGEQYF.

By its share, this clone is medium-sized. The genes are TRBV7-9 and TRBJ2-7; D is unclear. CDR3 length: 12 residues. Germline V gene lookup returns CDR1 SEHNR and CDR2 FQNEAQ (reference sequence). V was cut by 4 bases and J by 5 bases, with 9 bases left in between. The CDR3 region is CASSWASDEQYF. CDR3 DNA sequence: TGTGCCAGCAGCTGGGCCTCGGACGAGCAGTACTTC.

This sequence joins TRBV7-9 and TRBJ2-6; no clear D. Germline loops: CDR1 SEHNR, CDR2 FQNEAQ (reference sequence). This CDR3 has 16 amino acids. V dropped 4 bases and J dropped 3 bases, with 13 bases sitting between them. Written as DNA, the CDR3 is TGTGCCAGCAGCTCAGTAATCGGGTTTGGGGCCAACGTCCTGACTTTC. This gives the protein CASSSVIGFGANVLTF.

As DNA, the CDR3 is TGCGCCACGAGTTACAGGGAGGGGGCCAACGTCCTGACTTTC. Protein sequence: CATSYREGANVLTF. This rearrangement joins TRBV5-1 to TRBJ2-6; D perhaps matches TRBD1 (6 bases). Trimming shortened V by 9 bases and J by 4 bases, and 14 bases separated the two germline ends. Looked up from germline, CDR1 is SGHRS and CDR2 is YFSETQ. The CDR3 totals 14 residues. Supplemented by reference TRBV5-1 and TRBJ2-6, the full variable domain reads KAGVTQTPRYLIKTRGQQVTLSCSPISGHRSVSWYQQTPGQGLQFLFEYFSETQRNKGNFPGRFSGRQFSNSRSEMNVSTLELGDSALYLCATSYREGANVLTFGAGSRLTVL.

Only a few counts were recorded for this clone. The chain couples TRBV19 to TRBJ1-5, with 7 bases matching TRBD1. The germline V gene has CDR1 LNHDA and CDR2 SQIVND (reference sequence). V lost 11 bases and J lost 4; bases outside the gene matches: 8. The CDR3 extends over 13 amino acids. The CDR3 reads CASRGGSNQPQHF. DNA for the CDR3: TGTGCCTCCAGGGGGGGGTCTAATCAGCCCCAGCATTTT.

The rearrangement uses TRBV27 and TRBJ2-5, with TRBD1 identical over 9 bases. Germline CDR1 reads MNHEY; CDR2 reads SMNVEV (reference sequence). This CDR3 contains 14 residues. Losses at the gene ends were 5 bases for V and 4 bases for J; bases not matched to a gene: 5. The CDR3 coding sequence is TGTGCCAGCAGTCTAGAGACAGGGGGAGAGACCCAGTACTTC. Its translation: CASSLETGGETQYF.

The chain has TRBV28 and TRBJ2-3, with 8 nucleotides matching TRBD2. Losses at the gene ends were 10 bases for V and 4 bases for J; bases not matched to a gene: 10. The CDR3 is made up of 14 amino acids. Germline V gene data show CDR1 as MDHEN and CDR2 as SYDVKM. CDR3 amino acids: CAIISGSRSDTQYF. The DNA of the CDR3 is TGTGCCATCATAAGCGGGAGTCGATCAGATACGCAGTATTTT.

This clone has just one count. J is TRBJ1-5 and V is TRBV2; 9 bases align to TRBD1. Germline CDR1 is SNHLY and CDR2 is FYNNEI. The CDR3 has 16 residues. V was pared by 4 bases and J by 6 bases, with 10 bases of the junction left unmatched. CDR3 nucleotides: TGTGCCAGCAGTGTCCCGGGACAGGGTTACGTTCAGCCCCAGCATTTT. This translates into CASSVPGQGYVQPQHF.

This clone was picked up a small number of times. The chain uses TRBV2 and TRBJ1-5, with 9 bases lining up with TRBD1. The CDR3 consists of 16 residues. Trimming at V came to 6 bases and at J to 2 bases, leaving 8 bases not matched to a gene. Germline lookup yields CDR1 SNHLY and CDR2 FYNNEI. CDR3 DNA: TGTGCCAGCAGAGCCTACAGGGGGCGAGGCAATCAGCCCCAGCATTTT. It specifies CASRAYRGRGNQPQHF.

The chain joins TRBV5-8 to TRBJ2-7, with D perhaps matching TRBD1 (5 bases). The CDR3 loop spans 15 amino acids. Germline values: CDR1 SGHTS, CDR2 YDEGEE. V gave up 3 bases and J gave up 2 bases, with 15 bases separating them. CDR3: CASSSDSQTTYEQYF. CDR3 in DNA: TGTGCCAGCAGCTCAGACAGCCAGACAACCTACGAGCAGTACTTC. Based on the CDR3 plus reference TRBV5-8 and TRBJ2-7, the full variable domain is EAGVTQSPTHLIKTRGQQATLRCSPISGHTSVYWYQQALGLGLQFLLWYDEGEERNRGNFPPRFSGRQFPNYSSELNVNALELEDSALYLCASSSDSQTTYEQYFGPGTRLTVT.

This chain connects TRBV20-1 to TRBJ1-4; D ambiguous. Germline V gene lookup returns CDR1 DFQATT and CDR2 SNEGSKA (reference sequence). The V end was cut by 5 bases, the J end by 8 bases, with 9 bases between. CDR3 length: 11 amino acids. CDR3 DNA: TGCAGTGCTGAGGGATCCGAAAAACTGTTTTTT. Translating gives CSAEGSEKLFF.

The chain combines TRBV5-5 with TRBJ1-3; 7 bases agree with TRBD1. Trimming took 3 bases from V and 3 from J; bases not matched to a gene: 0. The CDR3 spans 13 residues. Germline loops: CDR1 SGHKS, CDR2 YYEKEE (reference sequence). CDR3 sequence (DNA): TGTGCCAGCAGCTGGGACAGTGGAAACACCATATATTTT. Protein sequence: CASSWDSGNTIYF.

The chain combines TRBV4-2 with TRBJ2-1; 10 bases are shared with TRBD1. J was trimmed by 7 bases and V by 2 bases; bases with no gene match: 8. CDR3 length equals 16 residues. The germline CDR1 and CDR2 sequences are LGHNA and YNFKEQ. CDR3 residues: CASSQHGTGVGNEQFF. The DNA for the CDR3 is TGTGCCAGCAGCCAACACGGGACAGGGGTAGGAAATGAGCAGTTCTTC.

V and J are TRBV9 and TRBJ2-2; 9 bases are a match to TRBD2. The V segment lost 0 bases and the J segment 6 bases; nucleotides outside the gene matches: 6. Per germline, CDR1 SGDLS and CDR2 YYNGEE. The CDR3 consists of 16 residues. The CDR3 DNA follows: TGTGCCAGCAGCGTAGAAGAGCGGGAGGTTGCCGGGGAGCTGTTTTTT. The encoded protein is CASSVEEREVAGELFF. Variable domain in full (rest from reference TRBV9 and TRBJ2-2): DSGVTQTPKHLITATGQRVTLRCSPRSGDLSVYWYQQSLDQGLQFLIQYYNGEERAKGNILERFSAQQFPDLHSELNLSSLELGDSALYFCASSVEEREVAGELFFGEGSRLTVL.

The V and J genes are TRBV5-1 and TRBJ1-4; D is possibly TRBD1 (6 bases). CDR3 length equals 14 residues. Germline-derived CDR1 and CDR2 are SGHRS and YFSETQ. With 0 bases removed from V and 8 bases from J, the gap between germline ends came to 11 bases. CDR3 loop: CASSLGDTKEKLFF. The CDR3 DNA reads TGCGCCAGCAGCTTGGGGGACACGAAAGAAAAACTGTTTTTT.

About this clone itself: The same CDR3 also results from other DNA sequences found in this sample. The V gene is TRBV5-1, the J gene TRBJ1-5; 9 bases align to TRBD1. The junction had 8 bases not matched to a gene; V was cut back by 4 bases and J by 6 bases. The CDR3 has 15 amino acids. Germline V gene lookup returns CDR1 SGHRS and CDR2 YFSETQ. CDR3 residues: CASSLGTGRGQPQHF. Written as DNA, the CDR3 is TGCGCCAGCAGCCTTGGGACAGGGAGGGGTCAGCCCCAGCATTTT.

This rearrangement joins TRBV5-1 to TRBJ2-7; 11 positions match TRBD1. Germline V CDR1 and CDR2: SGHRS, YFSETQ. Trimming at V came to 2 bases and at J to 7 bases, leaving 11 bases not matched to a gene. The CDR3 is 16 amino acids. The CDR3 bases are TGCGCCAGCAGCTTTAAACCGGGACAGGGGGGGACTGAGCAGTACTTC. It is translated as CASSFKPGQGGTEQYF.